These T cell receptor beta chains were read from a single sample in a study of blood T cells in healthy people across ages. From the 5' RACE reads, TCRdb called clonotypes with MiXCR, one entry per CDR3 protein. Here the sample spans 800,000 or so distinct CDR3 sequences, about 25% being singletons. These same data were also listed under a study on T cells of mothers and their children.

The source material was blood. The receptors here all came from a boy between 10 and 17 years old in good health. Each CDR3 is given with its conserved first and last residue. The D gene is left open where the match is weak. Expanded clones get a size class; other rows say once, few or many, or leave the size out.

v_gene: TRBV28
abundance: NA
d_gene: TRBD2
j_gene: TRBJ2-7
CDR3aa: CASSRILIAGWNHEQYF
CDR3nt: TGTGCCAGCAGTCGGATATTAATAGCGGGATGGAACCACGAGCAGTACTTC

v_gene: TRBV7-2
abundance: many
d_gene: TRBD1
j_gene: TRBJ2-7
CDR3aa: CASNIYGQGYEQYF
CDR3nt: TGTGCCAGCAATATATACGGACAGGGGTACGAGCAGTACTTC

v_gene: TRBV2
abundance: NA
d_gene: TRBD1
j_gene: TRBJ1-4
CDR3aa: CASSGGTGREKLFF
CDR3nt: TGTGCCAGCAGTGGGGGGACAGGGAGAGAAAAACTGTTTTTT

v_gene: TRBV4-3
abundance: few
d_gene: NA
j_gene: TRBJ1-4
CDR3aa: CASSQLGGQGEKLFF
CDR3nt: TGCGCCAGCAGCCAACTCGGGGGGCAAGGTGAAAAACTGTTTTTT

v_gene: TRBV28
abundance: few
d_gene: NA
j_gene: TRBJ2-6
CDR3aa: CASSHGSYGANVLTF
CDR3nt: TGTGCCAGCAGTCACGGGTCGTATGGGGCCAACGTCCTGACTTTC

v_gene: TRBV4-3
abundance: many
d_gene: NA
j_gene: TRBJ2-7
CDR3aa: CASSQDSGLEQYF
CDR3nt: TGCGCCAGCAGCCAAGATTCAGGGCTCGAGCAGTACTTC

v_gene: TRBV20-1
abundance: few
d_gene: NA
j_gene: TRBJ2-5
CDR3aa: CSARGPAGYQETQYF
CDR3nt: TGCAGTGCTAGAGGGCCAGCGGGTTACCAAGAGACCCAGTACTTC

v_gene: TRBV10-3
abundance: NA
d_gene: TRBD1
j_gene: TRBJ2-3
CDR3aa: CAISERDRADTQYF
CDR3nt: TGTGCCATCAGTGAGCGGGACAGGGCAGATACGCAGTATTTT

v_gene: TRBV29-1
abundance: once
d_gene: NA
j_gene: TRBJ2-2
CDR3aa: CSVAGPIGIANTGELFF
CDR3nt: TGCAGCGTTGCTGGCCCCATAGGCATCGCGAACACCGGGGAGCTGTTTTTT

v_gene: TRBV4-1
abundance: many
d_gene: TRBD1
j_gene: TRBJ2-5
CDR3aa: CASSPGQRETQYF
CDR3nt: TGCGCCAGCAGCCCGGGACAGCGGGAGACCCAGTACTTC

v_gene: TRBV7-2
abundance: NA
d_gene: TRBD1
j_gene: TRBJ2-7
CDR3aa: CASSLETGGKSEQYF
CDR3nt: TGTGCCAGCAGCTTGGAGACAGGGGGCAAGAGCGAGCAGTACTTC

v_gene: TRBV7-2
abundance: NA
d_gene: TRBD2
j_gene: TRBJ2-1
CDR3aa: CASATPRGNRNEQFF
CDR3nt: TGTGCCAGCGCTACACCGCGGGGGAATCGGAATGAGCAGTTCTTC

v_gene: TRBV5-8
abundance: NA
d_gene: TRBD1
j_gene: TRBJ2-3
CDR3aa: CASSYRGGTQYF
CDR3nt: TGTGCCAGTAGCTACAGGGGCGGTACGCAGTATTTT

v_gene: TRBV24-1
abundance: few
d_gene: TRBD2
j_gene: TRBJ2-1
CDR3aa: CATSESTSGKAYNEQFF
CDR3nt: TGTGCCACCAGTGAATCCACTAGCGGGAAGGCCTACAATGAGCAGTTCTTC

v_gene: TRBV9
abundance: many
d_gene: NA
j_gene: TRBJ1-2
CDR3aa: CASSVGGNYGYTF
CDR3nt: TGTGCCAGCAGCGTAGGAGGGAATTATGGCTACACCTTC

v_gene: TRBV29-1
abundance: few
d_gene: NA
j_gene: TRBJ2-5
CDR3aa: CSVGRDSLLEAQYF
CDR3nt: TGCAGCGTTGGGAGGGACTCATTGCTCGAGGCCCAGTACTTC

v_gene: TRBV7-8
abundance: many
d_gene: TRBD2
j_gene: TRBJ2-5
CDR3aa: CASSEVKGLAGWFQETQYF
CDR3nt: TGTGCCAGCAGCGAAGTCAAGGGACTAGCGGGATGGTTCCAAGAGACCCAGTACTTC

v_gene: TRBV5-1
abundance: NA
d_gene: TRBD2
j_gene: TRBJ2-3
CDR3aa: CASSLPTSGRTDTQYF
CDR3nt: TGCGCCAGCAGCTTGCCTACTAGCGGGAGGACAGATACGCAGTATTTT

v_gene: TRBV12-3/TRBV12-4
abundance: few
d_gene: TRBD1
j_gene: TRBJ1-1
CDR3aa: CASSLTPPGGSNTEAFF
CDR3nt: TGTGCCAGCAGTTTAACCCCCCCAGGGGGCTCGAACACTGAAGCTTTCTTT

v_gene: TRBV6-1
abundance: NA
d_gene: NA
j_gene: TRBJ2-1
CDR3aa: CASSPGASGTYNEQFF
CDR3nt: TGTGCCAGCAGTCCAGGGGCTAGCGGCACCTACAATGAGCAGTTCTTC

v_gene: TRBV7-9
abundance: NA
d_gene: TRBD1
j_gene: TRBJ1-4
CDR3aa: CASSLSRGANEKLFF
CDR3nt: TGTGCCAGCAGCCTATCCAGGGGGGCTAATGAAAAACTGTTTTTT

v_gene: TRBV4-3
abundance: many
d_gene: TRBD1
j_gene: TRBJ2-1
CDR3aa: CASSQDRTGTYNEQFF
CDR3nt: TGTGCCAGCAGCCAAGATCGGACAGGCACATACAATGAGCAGTTCTTC

v_gene: TRBV6-2/TRBV6-3
abundance: NA
d_gene: NA
j_gene: TRBJ2-5
CDR3aa: CASSYALIQETQYF
CDR3nt: TGTGCCAGCAGTTACGCCTTGATCCAAGAGACCCAGTACTTC

v_gene: TRBV7-9
abundance: NA
d_gene: TRBD1
j_gene: TRBJ2-5
CDR3aa: CASTQGTVLGYQETQYF
CDR3nt: TGTGCCAGCACCCAGGGGACAGTTTTGGGGTACCAAGAGACCCAGTACTTC

v_gene: TRBV4-2
abundance: few
d_gene: NA
j_gene: TRBJ1-2
CDR3aa: CASSYRDSYYGYTF
CDR3nt: TGTGCCAGCAGCTACAGGGATTCGTACTATGGCTACACCTTC

v_gene: TRBV7-2
abundance: few
d_gene: NA
j_gene: TRBJ2-4
CDR3aa: CASSLELAGQGEPKNIQYF
CDR3nt: TGTGCCAGCAGCTTAGAATTGGCTGGGCAGGGCGAACCCAAAAACATTCAGTACTTC

v_gene: TRBV6-6
abundance: NA
d_gene: NA
j_gene: TRBJ1-1
CDR3aa: CASSYSPYTEAFF
CDR3nt: TGTGCCAGCAGTTACTCCCCGTACACTGAAGCTTTCTTT

v_gene: TRBV3-1
abundance: few
d_gene: NA
j_gene: TRBJ1-3
CDR3aa: CASSQGWGRSGNTIYF
CDR3nt: TGTGCCAGCAGCCAAGGATGGGGGAGGTCTGGAAACACCATATATTTT

v_gene: TRBV6-1
abundance: NA
d_gene: NA
j_gene: TRBJ2-7
CDR3aa: CASTKRASEGSYEQYF
CDR3nt: TGTGCCAGCACCAAACGGGCTAGCGAGGGGTCCTACGAGCAGTACTTC

v_gene: TRBV6-5
abundance: NA
d_gene: NA
j_gene: TRBJ2-1
CDR3aa: CASSYSQAYNEQFF
CDR3nt: TGTGCCAGCAGTTACTCTCAGGCTTACAATGAGCAGTTCTTC

v_gene: TRBV7-3
abundance: few
d_gene: TRBD2
j_gene: TRBJ2-4
CDR3aa: CASSRGGLGNIQYF
CDR3nt: TGTGCCAGCAGCCGGGGGGGCTTGGGAAACATTCAGTACTTC

v_gene: TRBV7-9
abundance: few
d_gene: NA
j_gene: TRBJ2-5
CDR3aa: CASSGVESETQYF
CDR3nt: TGTGCCAGCAGTGGGGTTGAGTCAGAGACCCAGTACTTC

v_gene: TRBV6-5
abundance: NA
d_gene: TRBD1
j_gene: TRBJ2-3
CDR3aa: CASSYSQGALTDTQYF
CDR3nt: TGTGCCAGCAGTTACTCTCAGGGGGCGCTGACAGATACGCAGTATTTT

v_gene: TRBV20-1
abundance: few
d_gene: TRBD2
j_gene: TRBJ2-6
CDR3aa: CSARKPDGLADSGANVLTF
CDR3nt: TGCAGTGCTAGAAAACCTGACGGACTAGCGGACTCTGGGGCCAACGTCCTGACTTTC

v_gene: TRBV25-1
abundance: NA
d_gene: NA
j_gene: TRBJ1-6
CDR3aa: CASRRDGNSPLHF
CDR3nt: TGTGCCAGCAGAAGGGATGGAAATTCACCCCTCCACTTT

v_gene: TRBV10-3
abundance: NA
d_gene: NA
j_gene: TRBJ2-1
CDR3aa: CAISEETGGSYNEQFF
CDR3nt: TGTGCCATCAGTGAGGAGACAGGAGGGTCCTACAATGAGCAGTTCTTC

v_gene: TRBV7-2
abundance: NA
d_gene: NA
j_gene: TRBJ2-5
CDR3aa: CASSTDLRETQYF
CDR3nt: TGTGCCAGCAGCACGGACCTGCGAGAGACCCAGTACTTC

v_gene: TRBV3-1
abundance: NA
d_gene: TRBD2
j_gene: TRBJ2-5
CDR3aa: CASSQEWLAGPETQYF
CDR3nt: TGTGCCAGCAGCCAAGAATGGCTAGCGGGGCCAGAGACCCAGTACTTC

v_gene: TRBV14
abundance: NA
d_gene: TRBD1
j_gene: TRBJ1-1
CDR3aa: CASSQVTGVQAFF
CDR3nt: TGTGCCAGCAGCCAAGTGACAGGGGTACAAGCTTTCTTT

v_gene: TRBV6-5
abundance: NA
d_gene: NA
j_gene: TRBJ2-4
CDR3aa: CASRYNSGPKNIQYF
CDR3nt: TGTGCCAGCAGATATAACTCCGGGCCAAAAAACATTCAGTACTTC

v_gene: TRBV20-1
abundance: NA
d_gene: TRBD1
j_gene: TRBJ2-5
CDR3aa: CSAEGDRGSPETQYF
CDR3nt: TGCAGTGCCGAGGGGGACAGGGGTTCCCCAGAGACCCAGTACTTC

v_gene: TRBV29-1
abundance: NA
d_gene: TRBD2
j_gene: TRBJ2-7
CDR3aa: CSVGGLIAGGPYEQYF
CDR3nt: TGCAGCGTTGGAGGCCTCATAGCGGGAGGGCCCTACGAGCAGTACTTC

v_gene: TRBV4-1
abundance: few
d_gene: TRBD1
j_gene: TRBJ2-7
CDR3aa: CASSQARQGTYEQYF
CDR3nt: TGCGCCAGCAGCCAAGCGAGACAGGGCACCTACGAGCAGTACTTC

v_gene: TRBV18
abundance: NA
d_gene: NA
j_gene: TRBJ2-5
CDR3aa: CASSPGDRPAGETQYF
CDR3nt: TGTGCCAGCTCACCGGGAGATCGCCCCGCCGGGGAGACCCAGTACTTC

v_gene: TRBV27
abundance: few
d_gene: NA
j_gene: TRBJ2-3
CDR3aa: CAGSLSADTQYF
CDR3nt: TGTGCCGGCAGTTTATCGGCAGATACGCAGTATTTT

v_gene: TRBV28
abundance: few
d_gene: NA
j_gene: TRBJ2-4
CDR3aa: CATDGQNIQYF
CDR3nt: TGTGCCACAGACGGCCAAAACATTCAGTACTTC

v_gene: TRBV15
abundance: few
d_gene: TRBD2
j_gene: TRBJ2-4
CDR3aa: CATSRSRLAGGHLIQYF
CDR3nt: TGTGCCACCAGCAGATCCCGACTAGCGGGGGGGCATCTCATTCAGTACTTC

v_gene: TRBV15
abundance: few
d_gene: NA
j_gene: TRBJ1-3
CDR3aa: CATSRDLLSGNTIYF
CDR3nt: TGTGCCACCAGCAGAGACCTCCTTTCTGGAAACACCATATATTTT

v_gene: TRBV28
abundance: NA
d_gene: TRBD1
j_gene: TRBJ1-4
CDR3aa: CASSSPGTGSGDEKLFF
CDR3nt: TGTGCCAGCAGTTCTCCCGGGACAGGGTCGGGGGATGAAAAACTGTTTTTT

v_gene: TRBV18
abundance: few
d_gene: TRBD1
j_gene: TRBJ2-7
CDR3aa: CASSPTTGDVSEQYF
CDR3nt: TGTGCCAGCTCACCAACAACAGGGGATGTAAGCGAGCAGTACTTC

v_gene: TRBV24-1
abundance: NA
d_gene: NA
j_gene: TRBJ2-7
CDR3aa: CATRGNYEQYF
CDR3nt: TGTGCCACCAGGGGTAACTACGAGCAGTACTTC

v_gene: TRBV4-3
abundance: NA
d_gene: TRBD2
j_gene: TRBJ2-3
CDR3aa: CASSQDYASGGGTDTQYF
CDR3nt: TGCGCCAGCAGCCAAGATTATGCGAGCGGGGGGGGGACAGATACGCAGTATTTT

v_gene: TRBV29-1
abundance: NA
d_gene: TRBD1
j_gene: TRBJ2-7
CDR3aa: CSVELSGQGAYEQYF
CDR3nt: TGCAGCGTTGAATTGTCGGGACAGGGGGCCTACGAGCAGTACTTC

v_gene: TRBV5-1
abundance: few
d_gene: NA
j_gene: TRBJ1-4
CDR3aa: CASSLAGVKNEKLFF
CDR3nt: TGCGCCAGCAGCTTGGCAGGGGTCAAGAATGAAAAACTGTTTTTT

v_gene: TRBV12-3/TRBV12-4
abundance: NA
d_gene: NA
j_gene: TRBJ2-1
CDR3aa: CASSFPSSYNGQFF
CDR3nt: TGTGCCAGCAGTTTCCCGAGCTCCTACAATGGGCAGTTCTTC